This T cell receptor beta chain appears in the sequencing data of a study of blood T cell repertoires in COVID-19. Concerning this clone itself: In the same sample, other DNA sequences code for this CDR3.

This CDR3 comprises 15 residues. J gave up 0 bases and V 5 bases, and 4 bases lay outside the gene matches. Per the germline V gene, CDR1 is SGHRS and CDR2 is YFSETQ. The table came from immunoSEQ multiplex PCR; TCRdb's copy has only in-frame clones and leaves some out. The table records 180,000 or so clones, around four fifths of them present only once. Sequencing was performed on PBMCs or T cells enriched from blood (not recorded which). This sequence was found in an older woman who had recovered from COVID-19. The chain links TRBV5-1 to TRBJ1-5; 8 nucleotides align to TRBD1. The CDR3 reads CASRPTGGSNQPQHF. As DNA, the CDR3 is TGCGCCAGCAGGCCTACAGGGGGTAGCAATCAGCCCCAGCATTTT.